This TCR beta chain was identified in a study of T cell repertoires in cytomegalovirus infection. MiXCR was run by TCRdb on the reads, yielding one entry per CDR3 protein. Of 150,000 to 200,000 distinct CDR3 sequences in the sample, 28% are singletons; the top ten hold approximately 31%. Sequencing was done on a sample of PBMCs. This clonotype was sampled from a human donor in good health (CMV status not recorded). Some clones in this sample may be carry-over from other donors' samples.

This CDR3 is CASSVGGGPYGYTF. The DNA for the CDR3 is TGTGCCAGCAGCGTAGGAGGGGGACCCTATGGCTACACCTTC. The rearrangement links TRBV9 to TRBJ1-2; a possible D gene is TRBD1 (6 bases). CDR1 and CDR2 (germline): SGDLS, YYNGEE. The CDR3 has 14 amino acids. With 0 bases removed from V and 4 bases from J, the gap between germline ends came to 10 bases.